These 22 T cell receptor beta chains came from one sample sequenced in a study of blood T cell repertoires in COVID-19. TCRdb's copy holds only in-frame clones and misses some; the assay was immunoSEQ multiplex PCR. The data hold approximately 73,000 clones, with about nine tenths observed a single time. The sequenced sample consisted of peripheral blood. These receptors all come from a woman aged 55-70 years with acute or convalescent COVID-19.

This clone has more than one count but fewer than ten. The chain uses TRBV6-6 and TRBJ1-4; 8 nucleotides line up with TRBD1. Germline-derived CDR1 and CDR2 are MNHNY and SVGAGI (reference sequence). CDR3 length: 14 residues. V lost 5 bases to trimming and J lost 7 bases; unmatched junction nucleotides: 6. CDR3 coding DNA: TGTGCCAGCAGTCACGGACAGGGTGGTGAAAAACTGTTTTTT. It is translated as CASSHGQGGEKLFF.

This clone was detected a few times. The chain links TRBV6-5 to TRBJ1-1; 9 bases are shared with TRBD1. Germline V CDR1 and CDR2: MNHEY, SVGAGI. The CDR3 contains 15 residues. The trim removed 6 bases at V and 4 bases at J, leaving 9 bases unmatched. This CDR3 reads CASSPAGQGATEAFF. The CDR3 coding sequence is TGTGCCAGCAGCCCGGCGGGACAGGGTGCCACTGAAGCTTTCTTT.

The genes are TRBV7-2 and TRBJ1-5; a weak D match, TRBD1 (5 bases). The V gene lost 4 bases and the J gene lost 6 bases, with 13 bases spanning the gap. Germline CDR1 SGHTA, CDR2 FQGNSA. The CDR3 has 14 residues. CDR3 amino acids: CASSYTLGAQPQHF. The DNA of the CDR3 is TGTGCCAGCAGCTACACCCTTGGGGCTCAGCCCCAGCATTTT.

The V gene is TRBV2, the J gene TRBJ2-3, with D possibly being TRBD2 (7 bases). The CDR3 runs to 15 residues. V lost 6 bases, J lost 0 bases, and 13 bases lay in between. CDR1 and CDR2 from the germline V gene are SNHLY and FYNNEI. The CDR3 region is CASRMRGGSTDTQYF. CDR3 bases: TGTGCCAGCAGGATGAGGGGGGGGAGCACAGATACGCAGTATTTT.

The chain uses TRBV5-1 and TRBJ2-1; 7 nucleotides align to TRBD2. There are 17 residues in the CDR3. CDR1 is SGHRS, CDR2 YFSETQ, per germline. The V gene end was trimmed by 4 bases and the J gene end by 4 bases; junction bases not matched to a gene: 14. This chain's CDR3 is CASSPGSGNPSYNEQFF. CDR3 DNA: TGCGCCAGCAGCCCAGGGAGCGGGAACCCTTCATACAATGAGCAGTTCTTC.

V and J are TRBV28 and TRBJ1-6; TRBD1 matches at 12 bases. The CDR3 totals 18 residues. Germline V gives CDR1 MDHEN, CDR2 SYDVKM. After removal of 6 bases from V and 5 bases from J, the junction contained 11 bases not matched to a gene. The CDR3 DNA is TGTGCCAGCAGCTGGGGGGCGGGGACAGGGGGCGATAATTCACCCCTCCACTTT. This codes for CASSWGAGTGGDNSPLHF.

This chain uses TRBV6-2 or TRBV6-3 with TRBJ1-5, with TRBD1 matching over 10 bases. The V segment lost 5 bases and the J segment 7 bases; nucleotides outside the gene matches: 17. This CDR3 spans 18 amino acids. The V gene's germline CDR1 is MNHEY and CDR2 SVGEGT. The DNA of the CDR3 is TGTGCCAGCAGTCCCCGGGGTATAGACAGGGGGCGAGGCCAGCCCCAGCATTTT. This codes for CASSPRGIDRGRGQPQHF.

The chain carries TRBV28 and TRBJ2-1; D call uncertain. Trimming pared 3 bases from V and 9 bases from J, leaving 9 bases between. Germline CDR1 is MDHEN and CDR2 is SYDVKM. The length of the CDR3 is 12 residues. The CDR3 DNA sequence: TGTGCCAGCAGTTTCAGTGGCCCTGAGCAGTTCTTC. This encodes CASSFSGPEQFF.

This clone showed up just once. The CDR3 loop is CASDRQGGSYGYTF. The CDR3 DNA reads TGTGCCAGCGACAGACAGGGGGGAAGCTATGGCTACACCTTC. The rearrangement links TRBV6-5 to TRBJ1-2, with 9 bases identical to TRBD1. Germline CDR1 reads MNHEY; CDR2 reads SVGAGI. The CDR3 has 14 amino acids. V shed 8 bases and J 4 bases; nucleotides not matched to a gene: 8.

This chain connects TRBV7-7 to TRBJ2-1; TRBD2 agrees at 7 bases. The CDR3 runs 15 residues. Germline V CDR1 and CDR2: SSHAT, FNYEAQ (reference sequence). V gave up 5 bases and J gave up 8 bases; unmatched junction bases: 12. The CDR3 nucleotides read TGTGCCAGCAGCCTCCTCGGGGGGAGTTTCGATGAGCAGTTCTTC. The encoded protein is CASSLLGGSFDEQFF.

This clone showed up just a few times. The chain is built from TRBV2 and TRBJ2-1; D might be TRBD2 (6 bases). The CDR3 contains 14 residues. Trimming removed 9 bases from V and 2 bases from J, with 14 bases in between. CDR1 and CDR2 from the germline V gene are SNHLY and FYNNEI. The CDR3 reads CASPDWGAYNEQFF. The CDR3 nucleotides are TGTGCCAGTCCGGACTGGGGGGCCTACAATGAGCAGTTCTTC.

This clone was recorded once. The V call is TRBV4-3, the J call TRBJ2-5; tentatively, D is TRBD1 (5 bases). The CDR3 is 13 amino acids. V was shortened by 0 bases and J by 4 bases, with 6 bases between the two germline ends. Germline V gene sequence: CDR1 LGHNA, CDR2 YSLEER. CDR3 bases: TGCGCCAGCAGCCAAGATAGGGGAGAGACCCAGTACTTC. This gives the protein CASSQDRGETQYF.

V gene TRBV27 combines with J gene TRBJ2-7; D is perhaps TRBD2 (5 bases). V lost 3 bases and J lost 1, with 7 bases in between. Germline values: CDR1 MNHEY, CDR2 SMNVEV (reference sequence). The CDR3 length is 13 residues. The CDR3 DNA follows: TGTGCCAGCAGTTTCGAGCGGTCCTACGAGCAGTACTTC. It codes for CASSFERSYEQYF.

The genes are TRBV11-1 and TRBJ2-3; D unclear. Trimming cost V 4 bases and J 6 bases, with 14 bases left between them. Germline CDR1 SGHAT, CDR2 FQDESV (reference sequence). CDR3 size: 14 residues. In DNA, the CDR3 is TGTGCCAGCAGCTCCCCCCAATCAGTGGATACGCAGTATTTT. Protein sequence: CASSSPQSVDTQYF. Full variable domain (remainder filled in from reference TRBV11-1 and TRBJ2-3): EAEVAQSPRYKITEKSQAVAFWCDPISGHATLYWYRQILGQGPELLVQFQDESVVDDSQLPKDRFSAERLKGVDSTLKIQPAELGDSAMYLCASSSPQSVDTQYFGPGTRLTVL.

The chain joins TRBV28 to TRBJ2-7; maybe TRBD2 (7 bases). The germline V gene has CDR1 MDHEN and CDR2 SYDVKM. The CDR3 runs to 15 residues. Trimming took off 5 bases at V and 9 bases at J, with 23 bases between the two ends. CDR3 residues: CASSTALGGLLAQYF. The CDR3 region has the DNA TGTGCCAGCAGTACAGCGCTCGGGGGGCTCCTGGCGCAGTACTTC.

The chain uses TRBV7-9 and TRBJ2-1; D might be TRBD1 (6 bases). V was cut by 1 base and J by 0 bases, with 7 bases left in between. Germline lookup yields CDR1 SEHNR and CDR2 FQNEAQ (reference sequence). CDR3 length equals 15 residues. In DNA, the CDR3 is TGTGCCAGCAGCTTAGAGACAGGCTCCTACAATGAGCAGTTCTTC. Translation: CASSLETGSYNEQFF.

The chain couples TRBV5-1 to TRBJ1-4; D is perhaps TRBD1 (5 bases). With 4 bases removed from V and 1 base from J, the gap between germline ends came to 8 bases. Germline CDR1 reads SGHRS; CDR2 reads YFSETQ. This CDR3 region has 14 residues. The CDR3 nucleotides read TGCGCCAGCAGCACAGGTATAACTAATGAAAAACTGTTTTTT. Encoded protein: CASSTGITNEKLFF.

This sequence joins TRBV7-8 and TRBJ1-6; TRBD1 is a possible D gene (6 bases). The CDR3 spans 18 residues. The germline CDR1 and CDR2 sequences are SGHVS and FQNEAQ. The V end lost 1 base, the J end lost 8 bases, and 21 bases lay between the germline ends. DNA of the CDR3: TGTGCCAGCAGCTTAGTAGTTGGGGGCGCGGTTTCTGATTCACCCCTCCACTTT. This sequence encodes CASSLVVGGAVSDSPLHF.

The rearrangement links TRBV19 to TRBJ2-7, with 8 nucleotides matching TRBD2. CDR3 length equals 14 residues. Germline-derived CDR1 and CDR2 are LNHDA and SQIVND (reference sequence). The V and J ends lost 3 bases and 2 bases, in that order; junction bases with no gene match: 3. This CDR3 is CASSIGGAPYEQYF. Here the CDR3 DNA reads TGTGCCAGTAGTATCGGGGGGGCCCCCTACGAGCAGTACTTC.

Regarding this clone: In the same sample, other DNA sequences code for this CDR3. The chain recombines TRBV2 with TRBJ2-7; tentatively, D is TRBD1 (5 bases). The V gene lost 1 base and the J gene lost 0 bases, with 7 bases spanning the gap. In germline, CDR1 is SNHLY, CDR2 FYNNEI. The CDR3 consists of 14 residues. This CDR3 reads CASSEGQSSYEQYF. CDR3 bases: TGTGCCAGCAGTGAAGGACAGAGCTCCTACGAGCAGTACTTC.

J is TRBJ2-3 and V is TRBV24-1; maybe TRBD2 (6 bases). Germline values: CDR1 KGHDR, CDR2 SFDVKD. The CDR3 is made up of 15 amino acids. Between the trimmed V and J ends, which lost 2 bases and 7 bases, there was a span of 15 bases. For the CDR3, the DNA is TGTGCCACCAGTGATTCGGGACTCCAGGGATATACGCAGTATTTT. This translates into CATSDSGLQGYTQYF.

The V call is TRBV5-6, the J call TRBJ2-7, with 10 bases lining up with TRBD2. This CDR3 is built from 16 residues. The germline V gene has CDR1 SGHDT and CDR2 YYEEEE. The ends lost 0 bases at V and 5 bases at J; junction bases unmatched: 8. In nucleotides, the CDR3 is TGTGCCAGCAGCTTGGAGGTTTCTAGCGGGAGCCACGAGCAGTACTTC. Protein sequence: CASSLEVSSGSHEQYF.